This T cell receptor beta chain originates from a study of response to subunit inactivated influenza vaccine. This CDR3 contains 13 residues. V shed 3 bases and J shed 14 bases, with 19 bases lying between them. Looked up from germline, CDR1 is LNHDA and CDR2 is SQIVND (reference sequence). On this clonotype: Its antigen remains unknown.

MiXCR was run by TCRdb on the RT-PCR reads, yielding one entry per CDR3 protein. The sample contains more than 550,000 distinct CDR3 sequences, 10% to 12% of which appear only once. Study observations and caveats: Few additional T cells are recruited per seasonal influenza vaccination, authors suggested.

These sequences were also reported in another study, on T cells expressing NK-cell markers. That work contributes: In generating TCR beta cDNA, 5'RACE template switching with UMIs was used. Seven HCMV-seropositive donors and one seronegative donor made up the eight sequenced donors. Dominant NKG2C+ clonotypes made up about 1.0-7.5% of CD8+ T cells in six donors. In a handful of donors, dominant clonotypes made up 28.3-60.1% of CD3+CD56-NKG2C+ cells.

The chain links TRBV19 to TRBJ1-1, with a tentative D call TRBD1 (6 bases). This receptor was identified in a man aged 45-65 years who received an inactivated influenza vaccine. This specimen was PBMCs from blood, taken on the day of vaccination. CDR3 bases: TGTGCCAGTAGTATGGGGAAGCCACAGGGTTCCTTCTTT. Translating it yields CASSMGKPQGSFF.